The source of this TCR beta chain is a study of patients and donors after allogeneic stem cell transplantation. V was cut by 4 bases and J by 8 bases, with 17 bases left in between. The CDR3 length is 14 residues. CDR1 is DFQATT and CDR2 is SNEGSKA in the germline V gene (reference sequence). This clonotype was found a few times. Each CDR3 protein gets one entry after TCRdb re-called the RT-PCR reads with MiXCR. The sample contains hundreds of thousands of distinct CDR3 sequences, under 20% of which appear only once. This chain links TRBV20-1 with TRBJ1-4; D possibly corresponds to TRBD1 (5 bases). This TCR came from a human donor who was either an allogeneic HSCT recipient or a stem cell or donor lymphocyte infusion donor (not recorded which). It is not recorded whose cells these are; they may come from a transplant donor. Specimen: blood, either unsorted or a sorted T cell fraction (not recorded which). CDR3 coding DNA: TGCAGTGCTATAAATTCGGGGGGAGACGAAAAACTGTTTTTT. Its translation is CSAINSGGDEKLFF.